The present TCR beta chain was sequenced within a study of T cell repertoires in cytomegalovirus infection. There are 13 residues in the CDR3. The V gene lost 1 base and the J gene lost 4 bases, with 7 bases spanning the gap. The germline gives CDR1 SNHLY, CDR2 FYNNEI. Each CDR3 protein is one row after TCRdb ran MiXCR on the reads. The repertoire has around 280,000 distinct CDR3 sequences, roughly 15% of them found once; the top ten carry roughly 8.7%. This clonotype was seen many times. The chain employs TRBV2 and TRBJ1-1; perhaps TRBD1 as D (5 bases). The clonotype was recovered from a human donor in good health (CMV status not recorded). Some clones in this sample may be carry-over from other donors' samples. The sequenced sample consisted of PBMCs. The CDR3 sequence: CASSEGGGTEAFF. CDR3 in DNA: TGTGCCAGCAGTGAAGGGGGGGGCACTGAAGCTTTCTTT.